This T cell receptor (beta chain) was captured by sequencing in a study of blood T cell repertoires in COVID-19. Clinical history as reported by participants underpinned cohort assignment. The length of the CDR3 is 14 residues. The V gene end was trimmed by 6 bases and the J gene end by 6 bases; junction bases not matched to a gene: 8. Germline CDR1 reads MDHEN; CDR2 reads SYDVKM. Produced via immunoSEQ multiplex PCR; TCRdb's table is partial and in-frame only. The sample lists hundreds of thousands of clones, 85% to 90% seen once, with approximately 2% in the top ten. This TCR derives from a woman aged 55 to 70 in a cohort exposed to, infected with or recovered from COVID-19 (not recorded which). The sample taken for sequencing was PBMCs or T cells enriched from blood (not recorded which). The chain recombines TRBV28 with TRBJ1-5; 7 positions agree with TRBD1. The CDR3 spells CASSHSQGTQPQHF. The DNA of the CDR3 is TGTGCCAGCAGCCATTCACAGGGGACTCAGCCCCAGCATTTT.